Presented here are 8 T cell receptor beta chains from one specimen sequenced in a study of immune evolution from preneoplasia to lung adenocarcinoma. Libraries were prepared by immunoSEQ multiplex PCR; TCRdb keeps only in-frame clonotypes and omits some of them. The data show around 20,000 clones, roughly 80% seen once. Sequencing input: FFPE invasive lung adenocarcinoma tissue. The source of these receptors is a person between 60 and 70 years old with lung adenocarcinoma.

The chain uses TRBV4-1 and TRBJ1-3; tentative D call: TRBD1 (5 bases). CDR1 and CDR2 from the germline V gene are MGHRA and YSYEKL. V gave up 0 bases and J gave up 2 bases, with 14 bases separating them. This CDR3 is 17 amino acids long. The CDR3 loop is CASSQDMTVMAGNTIYF. The CDR3 DNA is TGCGCCAGCAGCCAAGATATGACAGTAATGGCTGGAAACACCATATATTTT.

The chain employs TRBV6-5 and TRBJ2-7, with 8 bases lining up with TRBD1. Germline V gene sequence: CDR1 MNHEY, CDR2 SVGAGI. The CDR3 has 15 residues. J was trimmed by 8 bases and V by 2 bases; bases with no gene match: 11. CDR3 sequence: CASSYQGAGTSKQYF. As DNA, the CDR3 is TGTGCCAGCAGTTACCAGGGGGCCGGAACTAGTAAGCAGTACTTC.

The chain joins TRBV5-1 to TRBJ1-1, with D uncertain. The CDR3 consists of 15 residues. The germline gives CDR1 SGHRS, CDR2 YFSETQ. V lost 0 bases and J 1 base, leaving 10 bases between the germline ends. The CDR3 is CASSLVANSNTEAFF. The CDR3, as DNA: TGCGCCAGCAGCTTGGTCGCGAACTCGAACACTGAAGCTTTCTTT.

The CDR3 DNA reads as TGTGCCAGCAGCGAACTAGCGGGGGTTTCCTACAATGAGCAGTTCTTC. Encoded protein: CASSELAGVSYNEQFF. This chain joins TRBV21-1 and TRBJ2-1; the table calls TRBD2, which could not be checked here. TRBV21-1 constitutes a pseudogene. This CDR3 spans 16 amino acids.

This clone was observed a few times. The V and J genes are TRBV7-2 and TRBJ1-3, with D possibly TRBD1 on 6 matching bases. Germline-derived CDR1 and CDR2 are SGHTA and FQGNSA. V lost 11 bases and J 6 bases, leaving 14 bases between the germline ends. The CDR3 totals 12 residues. The CDR3 region is CAWGQGLNTIYF. The CDR3 region has the DNA TGTGCCTGGGGGCAGGGCTTAAACACCATATATTTT.

This clone showed up just once. The V and J genes are TRBV6-6 and TRBJ1-2, with D unresolved. V gave up 5 bases and J gave up 7 bases, with 14 bases separating them. CDR1 MNHNY and CDR2 SVGAGI come from the germline V gene (reference sequence). The CDR3 loop spans 13 amino acids. The CDR3 coding sequence is TGTGCCAGCAGTCGGGCCTCGGGGTCTGGCTACACCTTC. Amino acid sequence: CASSRASGSGYTF.

This chain links TRBV18 with TRBJ2-1; a possible D gene is TRBD2 (5 bases). The CDR3 spans 15 residues. Between the trimmed V and J ends, which lost 3 bases and 7 bases, there was a span of 16 bases. The germline V gene has CDR1 KGHSH and CDR2 LQKENI. CDR3 sequence: CASSPVLVRGNEQFF. Here the CDR3 DNA reads TGTGCCAGCTCACCGGTGTTAGTGAGAGGGAATGAGCAGTTCTTC.

The chain employs TRBV4-2 and TRBJ2-1; no clear D gene. The germline CDR1 and CDR2 sequences are LGHNA and YNFKEQ. V gave up 0 bases and J gave up 3 bases, with 6 bases separating them. The CDR3 is 14 amino acids. The CDR3 loop is CASSQDLGYNEQFF. The CDR3, as DNA: TGTGCCAGCAGCCAAGACCTAGGCTACAATGAGCAGTTCTTC.